This TCR beta chain emerged from a study of T cells in tumors after PD-1 blockade. Study information: Patients received pembrolizumab 200 mg every 3 weeks or cemiplimab 350 mg every 2 weeks. Daily vismodegib 150 mg continued in a subset of anti-PD-1-treated patients.

Regarding the study as a whole: Some novel exhausted tumor clones appeared in pre-treatment blood, suggesting peripheral recruitment.

This clone was found a few times. Its antigen is unidentified. Method: immunoSEQ multiplex PCR; TCRdb's copy keeps in-frame clones and lacks some. Of more than 8,000 clones in the sample, 50% to 65% were seen once. The V gene's germline CDR1 is LGHDT and CDR2 YNNKEL (reference sequence). Trimming removed 4 bases at V and 5 bases at J, with 6 bases between. The CDR3 has 12 amino acids. The input for sequencing was tumor tissue, taken after anti-PD-1 treatment. The sequence derives from a human donor with basal cell carcinoma. The chain joins TRBV3-1 (or the pseudogene TRBV3-2) to TRBJ1-5; no definite D call. Written as DNA, the CDR3 is TGTGCCAGCAGCCGCCGGGATCAGCCCCAGCATTTT. Encoded protein: CASSRRDQPQHF.